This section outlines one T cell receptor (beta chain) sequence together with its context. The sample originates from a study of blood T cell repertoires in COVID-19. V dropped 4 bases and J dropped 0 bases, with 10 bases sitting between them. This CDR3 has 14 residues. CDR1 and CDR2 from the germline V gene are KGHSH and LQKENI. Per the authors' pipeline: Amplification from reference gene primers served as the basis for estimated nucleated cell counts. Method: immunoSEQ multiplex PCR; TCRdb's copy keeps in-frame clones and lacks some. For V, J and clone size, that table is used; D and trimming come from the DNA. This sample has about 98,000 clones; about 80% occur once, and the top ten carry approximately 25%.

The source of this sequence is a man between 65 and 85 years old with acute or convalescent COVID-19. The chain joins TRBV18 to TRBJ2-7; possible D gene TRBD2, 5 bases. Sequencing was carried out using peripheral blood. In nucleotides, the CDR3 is TGTGCCAGCTCACGAGCGGCGAGCTCCTACGAGCAGTACTTC. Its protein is CASSRAASSYEQYF. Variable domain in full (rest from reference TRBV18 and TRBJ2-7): NAGVMQNPRHLVRRRGQEARLRCSPMKGHSHVYWYRQLPEEGLKFMVYLQKENIIDESGMPKERFSAEFPKEGPSILRIQQVVRGDSAAYFCASSRAASSYEQYFGPGTRLTVT.